The text below deals with one T cell receptor (beta chain). The antigen remains undetermined. Naive CD8 cells, CD45RO-negative and positively selected for CCR7, excluded terminally differentiated effector memory CD45RA+ cells. All participating donors were Caucasian adults from Nashville, Tennessee. The entry originates in a study of shared clonotypes between healthy human individuals. Findings and limits, study-wide: Between four donors, naive CD4 clonotypes were shared at a level of about 5%. Relative to memory subsets, naive subsets generally showed larger estimated richness.

In the original processing: Filtering differed, since immunoSEQ gave only junction sequences and no quality scores. The repertoire was sequenced with immunoSEQ multiplex PCR; TCRdb's copy has only in-frame clones and lacks some. The V and J calls and clone size come from that table; D and trimming were worked out from the DNA. The sample yields over 2,000,000 clones, 93% seen once. The germline V and J ends were trimmed by 3 bases and 7 bases, with 16 bases remaining between them. The CDR3 extends over 15 amino acids. Germline CDR1 reads MGHRA; CDR2 reads YSYEKL. The TCR was taken from a man between 18 and 35 years old in good health. Some clones in this sample may be carry-over from other donors' samples. This chain connects TRBV4-1 to TRBJ1-5; no definite D call. The sequenced material came from naive CD8+ T cells from PBMCs. The chain's CDR3 is CASSHGPPSGQPQHF. The CDR3 DNA sequence: TGCGCCAGCAGCCACGGGCCCCCTTCGGGGCAGCCCCAGCATTTT.